A selection of T cell receptor beta chains follows, all from one sample in a study of cytomegalovirus exposure and HLA in healthy donors. Profiling relied on immunoSEQ multiplex PCR, and the TCRdb table lists in-frame clones only, not all of them. The table includes about 190,000 clones, roughly 80% detected once. The sample taken for sequencing was PBMCs. Every receptor here comes from a woman in her twenties or thirties in good health and CMV-seropositive. Each CDR3 is given with its conserved first and last residue. The order of the fields is V gene, clone size, D gene, J gene, CDR3 DNA, CDR3 protein. A D gene is named only where the DNA matches it firmly. Part of the rows lack a size; the others show once, few, many or a class for expanded clones.

V gene: TRBV5-1; clone size: -; D gene: TRBD1; J gene: TRBJ2-3; CDR3 DNA: TGCGCCAGCAGCTCTGTCGGACAGGGGTCCACGAATACGCAGTATTTT; CDR3 protein: CASSSVGQGSTNTQYF
V gene: TRBV28; clone size: -; D gene: -; J gene: TRBJ2-7; CDR3 DNA: TGTGCCAGCAGTTTAGGGGGGGCGGACGCCTACGAGCAGTACTTC; CDR3 protein: CASSLGGADAYEQYF
V gene: TRBV6-1; clone size: -; D gene: -; J gene: TRBJ2-5; CDR3 DNA: TGTGCCAGCAGAGGGGACCAAGAGACCCAGTACTTC; CDR3 protein: CASRGDQETQYF
V gene: TRBV5-4; clone size: -; D gene: TRBD2; J gene: TRBJ2-2; CDR3 DNA: TGTGCCAGCAGCTTACCGGGACTAGCGGGACTGAACACCGGGGAGCTGTTTTTT; CDR3 protein: CASSLPGLAGLNTGELFF
V gene: TRBV5-1; clone size: -; D gene: TRBD1; J gene: TRBJ2-7; CDR3 DNA: TGCGCCAGCAGCTGGGGACAGGGGGCCGACGAGCAGTACTTC; CDR3 protein: CASSWGQGADEQYF
V gene: TRBV7-9; clone size: -; D gene: -; J gene: TRBJ2-7; CDR3 DNA: TGTGCCAGCAGCTTAGTCCGGGAGATTCGCTACGAGCAGTACTTC; CDR3 protein: CASSLVREIRYEQYF
V gene: TRBV5-6; clone size: -; D gene: TRBD1; J gene: TRBJ2-7; CDR3 DNA: TGTGCCAGCAGCGGCCGGGACAGCGTCACCGAGCAGTACTTC; CDR3 protein: CASSGRDSVTEQYF
V gene: TRBV5-1; clone size: -; D gene: -; J gene: TRBJ2-2; CDR3 DNA: TGCGCCAGCAGCTTGGGGCAGGTGCTGAACACCGGGGAGCTGTTTTTT; CDR3 protein: CASSLGQVLNTGELFF
V gene: TRBV4-1; clone size: -; D gene: TRBD1; J gene: TRBJ2-7; CDR3 DNA: TGCGCCAGCAGCCAGGACCGGGACAGGGGATACGAGCAGTACTTC; CDR3 protein: CASSQDRDRGYEQYF
V gene: TRBV28; clone size: -; D gene: TRBD1; J gene: TRBJ2-7; CDR3 DNA: TGTGCCAGCAGTTTCGACAGGGTCTCTTACGAGCAGTACTTC; CDR3 protein: CASSFDRVSYEQYF
V gene: TRBV18; clone size: -; D gene: TRBD1; J gene: TRBJ1-1; CDR3 DNA: TGTGCCAGCTCACCACTCGAGACAGGGGGCACGAACACTGAAGCTTTCTTT; CDR3 protein: CASSPLETGGTNTEAFF
V gene: TRBV27; clone size: -; D gene: -; J gene: TRBJ1-5; CDR3 DNA: TGTGCCAGCAGTTACACCGGGGATCAGCCCCAGCATTTT; CDR3 protein: CASSYTGDQPQHF
V gene: TRBV7-9; clone size: -; D gene: -; J gene: TRBJ2-1; CDR3 DNA: TGTGCCACCCGTCGGGAGCCCAGGGGGGAGCAGTTCTTC; CDR3 protein: CATRREPRGEQFF
V gene: TRBV7-2; clone size: once; D gene: TRBD1; J gene: TRBJ2-7; CDR3 DNA: TGTGCCAGCAGCTCCATATGGCCAACAGGGGTCATGATCGTCGAGCAGTACTTC; CDR3 protein: CASSSIWPTGVMIVEQYF
V gene: TRBV28; clone size: -; D gene: TRBD2; J gene: TRBJ2-1; CDR3 DNA: TGTGCCAGCAGCGGACTAGCGGGGTACAATGAGCAGTTCTTC; CDR3 protein: CASSGLAGYNEQFF
V gene: TRBV27; clone size: -; D gene: -; J gene: TRBJ2-7; CDR3 DNA: TGTGCCAGCAGTTTAGGGCAGGGTAGTTACGAGCAGTACTTC; CDR3 protein: CASSLGQGSYEQYF
V gene: TRBV18; clone size: once; D gene: -; J gene: TRBJ2-3; CDR3 DNA: TGTGCCAGCTCACCACCGGGGGCAAGCACAGATACGCAGTATTTT; CDR3 protein: CASSPPGASTDTQYF
V gene: TRBV4-1; clone size: -; D gene: -; J gene: TRBJ1-6; CDR3 DNA: TGCGCCAGCAGCCAAGGGGAGAATTCACCCCTCCACTTT; CDR3 protein: CASSQGENSPLHF
V gene: TRBV5-1; clone size: -; D gene: -; J gene: TRBJ2-7; CDR3 DNA: TGCGCCAGCAGCTTGCCCCCCAACGAGCAGTACTTC; CDR3 protein: CASSLPPNEQYF
V gene: TRBV7-9; clone size: -; D gene: -; J gene: TRBJ2-1; CDR3 DNA: TGTGCCAGCAGCTTACAAGGGAGCTCCTACAATGAGCAGTTCTTC; CDR3 protein: CASSLQGSSYNEQFF
V gene: TRBV28; clone size: -; D gene: TRBD2; J gene: TRBJ2-1; CDR3 DNA: TGTGCCAGCAGTTTACAGCGGGAGGAGTTCTTC; CDR3 protein: CASSLQREEFF
V gene: TRBV5-1; clone size: few; D gene: -; J gene: TRBJ2-3; CDR3 DNA: TGCGCCAGCAGCATGGGGTCAGGGTTGGCAGATACGCAGTATTTT; CDR3 protein: CASSMGSGLADTQYF
V gene: TRBV6-6; clone size: -; D gene: -; J gene: TRBJ1-1; CDR3 DNA: TGTGCCAGCAGTTACTCGAGGAAGAACACTGAAGCTTTCTTT; CDR3 protein: CASSYSRKNTEAFF
V gene: TRBV7-6; clone size: -; D gene: TRBD1; J gene: TRBJ1-1; CDR3 DNA: TGTGCCAGCAGCATCTACAGGGGCCGGGGGAACACTGAAGCTTTCTTT; CDR3 protein: CASSIYRGRGNTEAFF
V gene: TRBV7-9; clone size: -; D gene: TRBD1; J gene: TRBJ2-1; CDR3 DNA: TGTGCCAGCAGCTCTACCCGACAGGGTCGAAATGAGCAGTTCTTC; CDR3 protein: CASSSTRQGRNEQFF
V gene: TRBV28; clone size: -; D gene: -; J gene: TRBJ1-1; CDR3 DNA: TGTGCCAGCAGTTTACGTGGGGGGTTGAACACTGAAGCTTTCTTT; CDR3 protein: CASSLRGGLNTEAFF
V gene: TRBV27; clone size: -; D gene: TRBD2; J gene: TRBJ2-7; CDR3 DNA: TGTGCCAGCAGATATAGCGGGGGAAGGTCCTACGAGCAGTACTTC; CDR3 protein: CASRYSGGRSYEQYF
V gene: TRBV11-2; clone size: once; D gene: TRBD1; J gene: TRBJ2-1; CDR3 DNA: TGTGCCAGCAGCTTGGTGACAGGGACCCGCTACAATGAGCAGTTCTTC; CDR3 protein: CASSLVTGTRYNEQFF
V gene: TRBV10-3; clone size: -; D gene: -; J gene: TRBJ1-4; CDR3 DNA: TGTGCCATCAGCCCCGGTCAGGCGCCTAATGAAAAACTGTTTTTT; CDR3 protein: CAISPGQAPNEKLFF
V gene: TRBV10-3; clone size: -; D gene: TRBD1; J gene: TRBJ2-3; CDR3 DNA: TGTGCCATCCGTCCGGGACAGACAACAGATACGCAGTATTTT; CDR3 protein: CAIRPGQTTDTQYF
V gene: TRBV28; clone size: -; D gene: -; J gene: TRBJ1-6; CDR3 DNA: TGTGCCAGCAGCCCCTCGGAGGACTCCTATAATTCACCCCTCCACTTT; CDR3 protein: CASSPSEDSYNSPLHF
V gene: TRBV11-2; clone size: -; D gene: TRBD2; J gene: TRBJ2-2; CDR3 DNA: TGTGCCAGCAGCTTACATGGACTAGCGGGAGACTTTAACACCGGGGAGCTGTTTTTT; CDR3 protein: CASSLHGLAGDFNTGELFF
V gene: TRBV7-9; clone size: -; D gene: -; J gene: TRBJ2-7; CDR3 DNA: TGTTCCAGCAGCATCGACAGCGAGCAGTACTTC; CDR3 protein: CSSSIDSEQYF
V gene: TRBV4-2; clone size: -; D gene: TRBD1; J gene: TRBJ1-2; CDR3 DNA: TGTGCCAGCAGCCCTTCGGGTGCAGGGGGCCACTATGGCTACACCTTC; CDR3 protein: CASSPSGAGGHYGYTF
V gene: TRBV27; clone size: -; D gene: -; J gene: TRBJ1-5; CDR3 DNA: TGTGCCAGCAGTTTGGCAGTTAATCAGCCCCAGCATTTT; CDR3 protein: CASSLAVNQPQHF
V gene: TRBV5-1; clone size: -; D gene: -; J gene: TRBJ1-4; CDR3 DNA: TGCGCCAGCAGCGGAGGAAGTGCAACTAATGAAGAACTGTTTTTT; CDR3 protein: CASSGGSATNEELFF
V gene: TRBV29-1; clone size: -; D gene: -; J gene: TRBJ2-5; CDR3 DNA: TGCACCCTATCACAGGGAAGTTCCGAGACCCAGTACTTC; CDR3 protein: CTLSQGSSETQYF
V gene: TRBV7-9; clone size: few; D gene: -; J gene: TRBJ2-7; CDR3 DNA: TGTGCCAGCAGACCACTCTACGAGCAGTACTTC; CDR3 protein: CASRPLYEQYF
V gene: TRBV6-5; clone size: -; D gene: -; J gene: TRBJ1-6; CDR3 DNA: TGTGCCAGCAGTTCGGCTAGTGACGGCTATAATTCACCCCTCCACTTT; CDR3 protein: CASSSASDGYNSPLHF
V gene: TRBV28; clone size: -; D gene: TRBD2; J gene: TRBJ2-3; CDR3 DNA: TGTGCCAGCGGAAGACTAGCGGGAGGCACAGATACGCAGTATTTT; CDR3 protein: CASGRLAGGTDTQYF
V gene: TRBV27; clone size: -; D gene: -; J gene: TRBJ1-1; CDR3 DNA: TGTGCCAGCAGTTTAGCAGGTGAAGCTTTCTTT; CDR3 protein: CASSLAGEAFF
V gene: TRBV6-1; clone size: -; D gene: -; J gene: TRBJ1-1; CDR3 DNA: TGTGCCAGCAGGCAGATGAACACTGAAGCTTTCTTT; CDR3 protein: CASRQMNTEAFF
V gene: TRBV5-1; clone size: -; D gene: TRBD1; J gene: TRBJ2-7; CDR3 DNA: TGCGCCAGCAGGTCACAGGACAGGGGTGCATACGAGCAGTACTTC; CDR3 protein: CASRSQDRGAYEQYF
V gene: TRBV6-5; clone size: -; D gene: TRBD1; J gene: TRBJ1-1; CDR3 DNA: TGTGCCAGCAGTTACTCGAACCAGGGGGCAACTGAAGCTTTCTTT; CDR3 protein: CASSYSNQGATEAFF
V gene: TRBV7-9; clone size: -; D gene: TRBD1; J gene: TRBJ2-3; CDR3 DNA: TGTGCCAGCAGCCCACCGGACAGGGGAAGAGATACGCAGTATTTT; CDR3 protein: CASSPPDRGRDTQYF
V gene: TRBV28; clone size: -; D gene: TRBD1; J gene: TRBJ1-2; CDR3 DNA: TGTGCCAGCAGTTTAAGGGGGCCGGAGGGCTACACCTTC; CDR3 protein: CASSLRGPEGYTF
V gene: TRBV10-3; clone size: -; D gene: -; J gene: TRBJ2-7; CDR3 DNA: TGTGCCATCAGTGAGTCTGCGGGTGTCCCCTACGAGCAGTACTTC; CDR3 protein: CAISESAGVPYEQYF
V gene: TRBV19; clone size: -; D gene: -; J gene: TRBJ2-7; CDR3 DNA: TGTGCCAGTAGTATGGGGGGTAATCGCGAGCAGTACTTC; CDR3 protein: CASSMGGNREQYF
V gene: TRBV7-2; clone size: -; D gene: TRBD2; J gene: TRBJ2-7; CDR3 DNA: TGTGCCAGCAGCTCTGACCGGACTAGCGGGGGATACGAGCAGTACTTC; CDR3 protein: CASSSDRTSGGYEQYF
V gene: TRBV5-4; clone size: -; D gene: -; J gene: TRBJ2-5; CDR3 DNA: TGTGCCAGCAGTTTGGAATCAGGGATAGAGACCCAGTACTTC; CDR3 protein: CASSLESGIETQYF
V gene: TRBV28; clone size: -; D gene: -; J gene: TRBJ1-1; CDR3 DNA: TGTGCCAGCAGTCGCCTAGACGAGAACACTGAAGCTTTCTTT; CDR3 protein: CASSRLDENTEAFF
V gene: TRBV4-1; clone size: -; D gene: -; J gene: TRBJ1-4; CDR3 DNA: TGCGCCAGCAGCCACCCGCCTGCCGGGGGGGAAAAACTGTTTTTT; CDR3 protein: CASSHPPAGGEKLFF
V gene: TRBV2; clone size: -; D gene: -; J gene: TRBJ2-1; CDR3 DNA: TGTGCCAGCAGGGGCCGTGGGTTCGATGAGCAGTTCTTC; CDR3 protein: CASRGRGFDEQFF
V gene: TRBV10-2; clone size: -; D gene: -; J gene: TRBJ2-7; CDR3 DNA: TGCGCCAGCAGTGACTCAACCTTCTACGAGCAGTACTTC; CDR3 protein: CASSDSTFYEQYF